Below, one T cell receptor (beta chain) is given with its context. Its target is not known. The CDR3 is made up of 16 amino acids. With V trimmed by 2 bases and J by 1 base, 5 bases remained unmatched. CDR1 is SGDLS and CDR2 is YYNGEE in the germline V gene. The PCR had 60 Vbeta and 13 Jbeta primers. Sequenced by immunoSEQ multiplex PCR; TCRdb stores in-frame clones only, minus some. This table holds around 130,000 clones, around 65% found once. The data were obtained in a study of cytomegalovirus exposure and HLA in healthy donors. Whole-study context: T cells numbering about 179 million yielded some 110 million unique TCR beta sequences in an earlier analysis. Findings and caveats of the study: A later analysis linked a missense variant in DCLRE1C to the trimming of TCR beta V and J genes. In a later analysis, HLA-associated TCR beta chains were more clonally expanded than equally common others.

Each donor was healthy, and each was a bone marrow donor. The chain carries TRBV9 and TRBJ2-2, with TRBD1 identical over 7 bases. The receptor was derived from a male donor in good health and CMV-seronegative. What was sequenced was PBMCs. CDR3 loop: CASSVRRDRNTGELFF. The CDR3 DNA reads TGTGCCAGCAGCGTGCGCCGGGACAGGAACACCGGGGAGCTGTTTTTT. Complete variable domain (other parts from reference TRBV9 and TRBJ2-2): DSGVTQTPKHLITATGQRVTLRCSPRSGDLSVYWYQQSLDQGLQFLIQYYNGEERAKGNILERFSAQQFPDLHSELNLSSLELGDSALYFCASSVRRDRNTGELFFGEGSRLTVL.